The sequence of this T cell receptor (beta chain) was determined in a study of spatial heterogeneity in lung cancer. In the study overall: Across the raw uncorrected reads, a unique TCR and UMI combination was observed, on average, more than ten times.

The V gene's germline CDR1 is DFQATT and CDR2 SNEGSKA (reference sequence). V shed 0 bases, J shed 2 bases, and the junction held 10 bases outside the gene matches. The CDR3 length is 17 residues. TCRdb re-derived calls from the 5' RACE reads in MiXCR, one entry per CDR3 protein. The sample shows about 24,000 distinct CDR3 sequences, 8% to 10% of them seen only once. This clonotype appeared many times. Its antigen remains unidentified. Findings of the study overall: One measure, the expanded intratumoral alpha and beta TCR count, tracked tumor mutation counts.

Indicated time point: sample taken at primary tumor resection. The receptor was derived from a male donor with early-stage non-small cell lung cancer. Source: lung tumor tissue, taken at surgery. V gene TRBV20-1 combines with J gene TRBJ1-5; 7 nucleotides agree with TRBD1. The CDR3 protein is CSARDPSTGRRNQPQHF. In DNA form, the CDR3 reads TGCAGTGCTAGAGATCCCTCGACAGGGAGGCGCAATCAGCCCCAGCATTTT.